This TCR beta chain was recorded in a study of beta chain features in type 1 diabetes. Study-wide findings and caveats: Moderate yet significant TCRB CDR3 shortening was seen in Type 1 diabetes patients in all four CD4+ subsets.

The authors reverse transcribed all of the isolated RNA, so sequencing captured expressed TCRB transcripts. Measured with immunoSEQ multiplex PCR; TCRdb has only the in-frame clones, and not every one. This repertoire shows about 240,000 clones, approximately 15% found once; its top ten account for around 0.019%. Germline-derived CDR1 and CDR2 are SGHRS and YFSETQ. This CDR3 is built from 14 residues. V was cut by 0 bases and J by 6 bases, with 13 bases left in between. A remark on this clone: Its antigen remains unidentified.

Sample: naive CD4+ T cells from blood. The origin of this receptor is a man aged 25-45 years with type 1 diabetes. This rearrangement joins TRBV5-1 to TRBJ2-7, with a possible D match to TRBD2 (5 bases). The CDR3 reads CASSLAGDIGEQYF. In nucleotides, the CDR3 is TGCGCCAGCAGCTTGGCCGGGGATATAGGCGAGCAGTACTTC.